What follows are 29 T cell receptor beta chains derived from one specimen sequenced in a study of cytomegalovirus exposure and HLA in healthy donors. The PCR ran on 60 Vbeta and 13 Jbeta primers. Sequencing was performed with immunoSEQ multiplex PCR; in TCRdb, only in-frame clones are kept and a portion is missing. The sample lists some 200,000 clones, 12% seen once, with 7.8% in the top ten. Sequenced input: PBMCs. These receptor sequences come from a middle-aged man in good health and CMV-seropositive.

V gene TRBV29-1 combines with J gene TRBJ2-7; possible D gene TRBD1, 5 bases. This CDR3 contains 12 residues. V lost 6 bases and J 2 bases, leaving 11 bases between the germline ends. Germline-derived CDR1 and CDR2 are SQVTM and ANQGSEA. The CDR3 nucleotides are TGCAGCGTCGAGGTAGGGGCCTACGAGCAGTACTTC. It is translated as CSVEVGAYEQYF.

The chain recombines TRBV4-2 with TRBJ2-7; 7 nucleotides agree with TRBD2. The CDR3 runs to 15 residues. Trimming at V came to 0 bases and at J to 2 bases, leaving 4 bases not matched to a gene. Germline CDR1 and CDR2: LGHNA and YNFKEQ. DNA for the CDR3: TGTGCCAGCAGCCAAGATTGGCGGGGGACCTACGAGCAGTACTTC. Encoded protein: CASSQDWRGTYEQYF.

This clone appeared a few times. The chain has TRBV27 and TRBJ1-6; D perhaps matches TRBD1 (5 bases). Trimming pared 0 bases from V and 7 bases from J, leaving 13 bases between. The length of the CDR3 is 16 residues. CDR1 and CDR2 (germline): MNHEY, SMNVEV (reference sequence). This CDR3 is CASSLSGLLGNSPLHF. As DNA, the CDR3 is TGTGCCAGCAGTTTATCGGGACTCTTGGGGAATTCACCCCTCCACTTT.

The chain uses TRBV30 and TRBJ2-6, with D perhaps TRBD1 (5 bases). Germline lookup yields CDR1 GTSNPN and CDR2 SVGIG (reference sequence). The CDR3 runs 15 residues. V was clipped by 2 bases and J by 1 base, with 9 bases between them. CDR3 nucleotide sequence: TGTGCCTGGAGTTTAGACAGTTCTGGGGCCAACGTCCTGACTTTC. Translated, it gives CAWSLDSSGANVLTF.

This clone came up a few times. This sequence joins TRBV4-3 and TRBJ2-5, with TRBD1 as a possible D gene (5 bases). The ends were cut back, 0 bases at V and 2 bases at J, with 16 bases in the middle. This CDR3 comprises 17 residues. Germline V CDR1 and CDR2: LGHNA, YSLEER. The CDR3 DNA reads TGCGCCAGCAGCCAAGACGCACAGGCCTTCGGGCAAGAGACCCAGTACTTC. Encoded protein: CASSQDAQAFGQETQYF.

This clone appeared a few times. The rearrangement links TRBV13 to TRBJ2-2, with TRBD2 identical over 7 bases. The V segment lost 4 bases and the J segment 7 bases; nucleotides outside the gene matches: 12. The CDR3 sequence is 16 residues long. The germline V gene has CDR1 PRHDT and CDR2 FYEKMQ (reference sequence). The CDR3 DNA reads as TGTGCCAGCAGCTCTACGGAAAGCGGGGCGTACGGGGAGCTGTTTTTT. Protein product: CASSSTESGAYGELFF. Drawing the rest from reference TRBV13 and TRBJ2-2, the complete variable domain is AAGVIQSPRHLIKEKRETATLKCYPIPRHDTVYWYQQGPGQDPQFLISFYEKMQSDKGSIPDRFSAQQFSDYHSELNMSSLELGDSALYFCASSSTESGAYGELFFGEGSRLTVL.

The V and J genes are TRBV5-4 and TRBJ1-3; a possible D gene is TRBD1 (6 bases). CDR1 is SGHNT, CDR2 YYREEE, per germline (reference sequence). Trimming left V 4 bases short and J 0 bases short, with 11 bases between. The CDR3 runs 15 residues. The CDR3 protein is CASSLDRTSGNTIYF. The CDR3 region has the DNA TGTGCCAGCAGCCTGGACAGAACCTCTGGAAACACCATATATTTT. The whole variable domain, filled in from reference TRBV5-4 and TRBJ1-3, reads ETGVTQSPTHLIKTRGQQVTLRCSSQSGHNTVSWYQQALGQGPQFIFQYYREEENGRGNFPPRFSGLQFPNYSSELNVNALELDDSALYLCASSLDRTSGNTIYFGEGSWLTVV.

The rearrangement joins TRBV11-3 to TRBJ2-2; perhaps TRBD2 as D (5 bases). This CDR3 is built from 13 residues. V lost 1 base, J lost 6 bases, and 6 bases lay in between. Germline lookup yields CDR1 SGHNT and CDR2 YENEEA. The CDR3 nucleotides are TGTGCCAGCAGCTTAGGGCGGGCCGGGGAGCTGTTTTTT. Its translation: CASSLGRAGELFF.

This clone was detected a few times. The rearrangement links TRBV6-5 to TRBJ2-7; a possible D gene is TRBD1 (6 bases). The CDR3 spans 16 residues. From germline, CDR1 is MNHEY and CDR2 SVGAGI. V lost 2 bases and J lost 5, with 19 bases in between. The CDR3 loop is CASSYGQGPPWDEQYF. The CDR3 nucleotides read TGTGCCAGCAGTTACGGGCAGGGGCCTCCTTGGGACGAGCAGTACTTC.

This clone was recorded a few times. The rearrangement uses TRBV2 and TRBJ2-7; D is unresolved. Trimming took 3 bases from V and 5 from J, leaving 11 bases between them. CDR3 length: 13 amino acids. Germline V gene lookup returns CDR1 SNHLY and CDR2 FYNNEI. The CDR3 sequence: CASSDTGFHEQYV. DNA of the CDR3: TGTGCCAGCAGTGATACCGGGTTCCACGAGCAGTACGTC.

The chain is built from TRBV5-1 and TRBJ2-3; D is possibly TRBD2 (6 bases). The CDR3 covers 15 residues. With 0 bases removed from V and 3 bases from J, the gap between germline ends came to 11 bases. CDR1 and CDR2 (germline): SGHRS, YFSETQ. The CDR3 DNA sequence: TGCGCCAGCAGCTTGGGGCGTGGGGGGACAGATACGCAGTATTTT. Its translation is CASSLGRGGTDTQYF. The whole variable domain, filled in from reference TRBV5-1 and TRBJ2-3, reads KAGVTQTPRYLIKTRGQQVTLSCSPISGHRSVSWYQQTPGQGLQFLFEYFSETQRNKGNFPGRFSGRQFSNSRSEMNVSTLELGDSALYLCASSLGRGGTDTQYFGPGTRLTVL.

There are a few counts of this clone. V usage is TRBV18 and J usage is TRBJ2-5, with TRBD1 as a possible D gene (6 bases). This CDR3 region has 13 residues. Trimming took off 5 bases at V and 3 bases at J, with 10 bases between the two ends. CDR1 is KGHSH, CDR2 LQKENI, per germline. CDR3 nucleotides: TGTGCCAGCTCATCCCAGGGGAAAGAGACCCAGTACTTC. Its translation: CASSSQGKETQYF.

The rearrangement joins TRBV6-4 to TRBJ2-3; tentatively, D is TRBD1 (5 bases). CDR1 MRHNA and CDR2 SNTAGT come from the germline V gene. With 2 bases removed from V and 0 bases from J, the gap between germline ends came to 9 bases. CDR3 size: 15 residues. The CDR3 spells CASSDQGISTDTQYF. Written as DNA, the CDR3 is TGTGCCAGCAGTGACCAGGGCATTAGCACAGATACGCAGTATTTT.

This clone was seen only a few times. The rearrangement links TRBV2 to TRBJ2-3; D may be TRBD2 (5 bases). CDR1 SNHLY and CDR2 FYNNEI come from the germline V gene. CDR3 length equals 14 residues. Trimming removed 6 bases from V and 0 bases from J, with 10 bases in between. This CDR3 reads CASREGGSTDTQYF. The CDR3 DNA is TGTGCCAGCAGAGAGGGCGGCAGCACAGATACGCAGTATTTT.

This clone came up a few times. The chain recombines TRBV5-6 with TRBJ2-5, with unresolved D. V lost 2 bases and J lost 1, with 12 bases in between. This CDR3 has 15 residues. Germline values: CDR1 SGHDT, CDR2 YYEEEE. The CDR3 loop is CASSLALGSQETQYF. The CDR3 DNA is TGTGCCAGCAGCTTAGCCCTCGGGTCCCAAGAGACCCAGTACTTC.

This clone appeared a few times. This rearrangement joins TRBV6-1 to TRBJ1-2; 8 bases fit TRBD1. Germline CDR1 reads MNHNS; CDR2 reads SASEGT. The CDR3 loop spans 16 amino acids. V shed 0 bases, J shed 4 bases, and the junction held 7 bases outside the gene matches. Here the CDR3 DNA reads TGTGCCAGCAGTGAAGCGCTAGGGGGGACAGGCTATGGCTACACCTTC. Its translation is CASSEALGGTGYGYTF.

The CDR3 loop is CAWPGYQPQHF. The DNA for the CDR3 is TGTGCCTGGCCAGGGTACCAGCCCCAGCATTTT. This chain connects TRBV30 to TRBJ1-5, with D possibly being TRBD1 (5 bases). The ends were cut back, 5 bases at V and 7 bases at J, with 9 bases in the middle. Germline CDR1 and CDR2: GTSNPN and SVGIG (reference sequence). The CDR3 loop spans 11 amino acids.

This clone was found a few times. The rearrangement uses TRBV2 and TRBJ1-5; weak D call: TRBD1 (5 bases). Germline lookup yields CDR1 SNHLY and CDR2 FYNNEI. The CDR3 extends over 15 amino acids. Between the trimmed V and J ends, which lost 4 bases and 5 bases, there was a span of 15 bases. The CDR3 region has the DNA TGTGCCAGCAGTGTTAGGACACTTTTAGATCAGCCCCAGCATTTT. Its protein is CASSVRTLLDQPQHF.

V and J are TRBV10-1 and TRBJ2-1; TRBD2 matches 8 bases. The CDR3 is 19 residues long. Germline assignment: CDR1 WNHNN and CDR2 SYGVQD (reference sequence). The V segment lost 4 bases and the J segment 0 bases; nucleotides outside the gene matches: 14. CDR3 residues: CASSGSGGAGESSYNEQFF. The CDR3 DNA is TGCGCCAGCAGTGGCTCCGGGGGAGCGGGGGAAAGCTCCTACAATGAGCAGTTCTTC.

The chain employs TRBV7-8 and TRBJ2-5, with TRBD1 matching over 8 bases. Per the germline V gene, CDR1 is SGHVS and CDR2 is FQNEAQ. After removal of 5 bases from V and 4 bases from J, the junction contained 18 bases not matched to a gene. This CDR3 is built from 18 residues. The CDR3 protein is CASSPRTGGVSQRETQYF. CDR3 coding DNA: TGTGCCAGCAGCCCCCGAACAGGGGGAGTTAGTCAGAGAGAGACCCAGTACTTC.

This clone was counted only a few times. The CDR3 loop is CASSEQGWGYTF. The DNA of the CDR3 is TGCGCCAGCAGTGAGCAGGGATGGGGCTACACCTTC. This chain joins TRBV10-2 and TRBJ1-2, with a tentative D call TRBD1 (5 bases). Germline CDR1 is WSHSY and CDR2 is SAAADI. Trimming shortened V by 2 bases and J by 8 bases, and 9 bases separated the two germline ends. The CDR3 loop spans 12 amino acids.

In this sample, this clone turned up a few times. The V and J genes are TRBV29-1 and TRBJ2-7; unclear D gene. Germline V gives CDR1 SQVTM, CDR2 ANQGSEA. CDR3 length: 11 amino acids. The V end lost 3 bases, the J end lost 0 bases, and 3 bases lay between the germline ends. The chain's CDR3 is CSVEASYEQYF. DNA of the CDR3: TGCAGCGTTGAGGCCTCCTACGAGCAGTACTTC.

V usage is TRBV27 and J usage is TRBJ2-3, with TRBD2 matching 7 bases. This CDR3 is 14 amino acids long. Germline V gene data show CDR1 as MNHEY and CDR2 as SMNVEV (reference sequence). Trimming cost V 9 bases and J 0 bases; bases outside gene matches: 6. The CDR3 loop is CASSSSGSTDTQYF. In DNA form, the CDR3 reads TGTGCCAGTTCCTCTAGCGGTAGCACAGATACGCAGTATTTT.

This clone came up a few times. The CDR3 is CASSSAGTANQPQHF. DNA of the CDR3: TGTGCCAGCAGCTCGGCTGGGACAGCTAATCAGCCCCAGCATTTT. The rearrangement joins TRBV7-2 to TRBJ1-5, with TRBD1 matching 7 bases. V was clipped by 4 bases and J by 4 bases; unmatched bases: 7. CDR1 and CDR2 from the germline V gene are SGHTA and FQGNSA. This CDR3 spans 15 amino acids.

This clone was seen many times. The V gene is TRBV27, the J gene TRBJ1-2; TRBD1 aligns across 9 bases. The CDR3 has 17 amino acids. Trimming at V came to 5 bases and at J to 8 bases, leaving 18 bases not matched to a gene. CDR1 is MNHEY and CDR2 is SMNVEV in the germline V gene (reference sequence). The CDR3 sequence is CASSPRDRVSPAAGYTF. The CDR3 DNA sequence: TGTGCCAGCAGTCCCCGGGACAGGGTATCCCCCGCAGCCGGCTACACCTTC.

This clone has just a few counts. The chain has TRBV6-6 and TRBJ1-1; D not certain. CDR3 length: 13 amino acids. The V and J ends lost 6 bases and 3 bases respectively, with 11 bases between them. The germline V gene encodes CDR1 MNHNY and CDR2 SVGAGI (reference sequence). The CDR3 DNA is TGTGCCAGCAGCCTTTCGCAGGACACTGAAGCTTTCTTT. Translating it yields CASSLSQDTEAFF.

In this sample, this clone turned up many times. The rearrangement links TRBV11-3 to TRBJ2-1; 10 bases line up with TRBD1. The V segment lost 5 bases and the J segment 1 base; nucleotides outside the gene matches: 8. CDR3 length: 17 amino acids. CDR1 is SGHNT and CDR2 is YENEEA in the germline V gene. CDR3 region: CASSPELDRGSYNEQFF. CDR3 DNA sequence: TGTGCCAGCAGCCCGGAGCTGGACAGGGGGTCCTACAATGAGCAGTTCTTC. Drawing the rest from reference TRBV11-3 and TRBJ2-1, the complete variable domain is EAGVVQSPRYKIIEKKQPVAFWCNPISGHNTLYWYLQNLGQGPELLIRYENEEAVDDSQLPKDRFSAERLKGVDSTLKIQPAELGDSAVYLCASSPELDRGSYNEQFFGPGTRLTVL.

The chain uses TRBV15 and TRBJ2-7; possibly TRBD1 for D (6 bases). This CDR3 is built from 17 residues. Trimming left V 6 bases short and J 1 base short, with 22 bases between. Germline CDR1 and CDR2: LNHNV and YYDKDF (reference sequence). CDR3 in amino acids: CATRVCWGHRGSYEQYV. CDR3 nucleotide sequence: TGTGCCACCAGGGTCTGTTGGGGACATAGGGGATCCTACGAGCAGTACGTC.

The V call is TRBV28, the J call TRBJ1-2; maybe TRBD1 (5 bases). CDR1 MDHEN and CDR2 SYDVKM come from the germline V gene. This CDR3 is 14 amino acids long. The V end lost 8 bases, the J end lost 7 bases, and 20 bases lay between the germline ends. The CDR3 reads CASGRGGPYSGYTF. CDR3 coding DNA: TGTGCCAGCGGGCGCGGGGGACCGTACTCTGGCTACACCTTC.